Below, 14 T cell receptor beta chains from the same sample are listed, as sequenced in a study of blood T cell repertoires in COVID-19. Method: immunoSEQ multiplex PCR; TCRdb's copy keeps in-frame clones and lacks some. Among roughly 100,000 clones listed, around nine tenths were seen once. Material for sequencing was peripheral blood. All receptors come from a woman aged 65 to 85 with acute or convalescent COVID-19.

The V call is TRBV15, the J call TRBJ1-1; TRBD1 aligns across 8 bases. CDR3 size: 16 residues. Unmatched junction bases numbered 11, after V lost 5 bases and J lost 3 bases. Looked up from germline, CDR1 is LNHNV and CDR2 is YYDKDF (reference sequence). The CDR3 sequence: CATSDPGATGDTEAFF. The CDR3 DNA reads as TGTGCCACCAGCGACCCGGGGGCGACAGGGGACACTGAAGCTTTCTTT.

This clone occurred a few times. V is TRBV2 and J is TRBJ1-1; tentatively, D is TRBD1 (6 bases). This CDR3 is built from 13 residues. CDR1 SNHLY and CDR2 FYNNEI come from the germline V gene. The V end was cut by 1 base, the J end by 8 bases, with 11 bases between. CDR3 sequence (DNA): TGTGCCAGCAGTGAAGATGGAAGGGGGGAAGCTTTCTTT. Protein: CASSEDGRGEAFF.

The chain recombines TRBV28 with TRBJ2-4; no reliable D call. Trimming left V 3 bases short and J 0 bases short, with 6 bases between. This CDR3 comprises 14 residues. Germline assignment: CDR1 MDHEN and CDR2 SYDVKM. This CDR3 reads CASSFLLAKNIQYF. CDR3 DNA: TGTGCCAGCAGTTTTCTTCTAGCCAAAAACATTCAGTACTTC.

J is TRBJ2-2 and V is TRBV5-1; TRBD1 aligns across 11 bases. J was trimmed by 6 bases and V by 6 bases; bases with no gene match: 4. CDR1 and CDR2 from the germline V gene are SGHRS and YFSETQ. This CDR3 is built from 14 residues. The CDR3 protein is CASTRTGGAGELFF. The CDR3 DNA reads TGCGCCAGCACAAGGACAGGGGGCGCCGGGGAGCTGTTTTTT.

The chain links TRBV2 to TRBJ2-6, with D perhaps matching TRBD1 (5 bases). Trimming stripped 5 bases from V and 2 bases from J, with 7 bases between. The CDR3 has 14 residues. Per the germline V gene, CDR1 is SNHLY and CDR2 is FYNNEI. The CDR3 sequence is CASSRGTGANVLTF. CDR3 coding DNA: TGTGCCAGCAGTAGGGGAACTGGGGCCAACGTCCTGACTTTC. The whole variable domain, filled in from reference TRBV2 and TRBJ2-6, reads EPEVTQTPSHQVTQMGQEVILRCVPISNHLYFYWYRQILGQKVEFLVSFYNNEISEKSEIFDDQFSVERPDGSNFTLKIRSTKLEDSAMYFCASSRGTGANVLTFGAGSRLTVL.

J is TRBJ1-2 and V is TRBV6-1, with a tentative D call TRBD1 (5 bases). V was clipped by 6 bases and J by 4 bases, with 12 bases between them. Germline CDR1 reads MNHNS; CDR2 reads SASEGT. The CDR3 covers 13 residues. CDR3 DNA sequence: TGTGCCAGCAGAAAGGAGGGGAGCTATGGCTACACCTTC. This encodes CASRKEGSYGYTF.

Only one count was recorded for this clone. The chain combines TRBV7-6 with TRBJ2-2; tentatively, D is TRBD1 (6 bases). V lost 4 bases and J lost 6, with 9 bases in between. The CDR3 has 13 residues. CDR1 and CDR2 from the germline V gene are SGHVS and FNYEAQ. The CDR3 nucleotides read TGTGCCAGCAGCTCGAACAGGGCCGGGGAGCTGTTTTTT. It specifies CASSSNRAGELFF.

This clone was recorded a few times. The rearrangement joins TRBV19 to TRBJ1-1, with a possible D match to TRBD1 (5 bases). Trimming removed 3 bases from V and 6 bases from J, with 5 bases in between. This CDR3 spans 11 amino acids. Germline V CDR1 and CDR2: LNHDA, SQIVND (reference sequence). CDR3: CASSIRAEAFF. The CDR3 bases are TGTGCCAGTAGTATCAGGGCTGAAGCTTTCTTT. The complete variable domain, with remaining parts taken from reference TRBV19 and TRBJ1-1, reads DGGITQSPKYLFRKEGQNVTLSCEQNLNHDAMYWYRQDPGQGLRLIYYSQIVNDFQKGDIAEGYSVSREKKESFPLTVTSAQKNPTAFYLCASSIRAEAFFGQGTRLTVV.

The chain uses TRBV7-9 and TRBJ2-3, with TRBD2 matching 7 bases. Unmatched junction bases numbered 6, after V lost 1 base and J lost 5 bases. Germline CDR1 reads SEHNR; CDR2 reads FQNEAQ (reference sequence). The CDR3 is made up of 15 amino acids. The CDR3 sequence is CASSLGSSGLDTQYF. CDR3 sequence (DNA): TGTGCCAGCAGCTTAGGGTCTAGCGGATTAGATACGCAGTATTTT. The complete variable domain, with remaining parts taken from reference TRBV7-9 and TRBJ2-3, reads DTGVSQNPRHKITKRGQNVTFRCDPISEHNRLYWYRQTLGQGPEFLTYFQNEAQLEKSRLLSDRFSAERPKGSFSTLEIQRTEQGDSAMYLCASSLGSSGLDTQYFGPGTRLTVL.

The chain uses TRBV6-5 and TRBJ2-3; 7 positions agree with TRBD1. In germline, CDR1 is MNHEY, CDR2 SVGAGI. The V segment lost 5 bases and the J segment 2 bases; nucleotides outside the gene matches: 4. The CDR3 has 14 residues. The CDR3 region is CASSRGQATDTQYF. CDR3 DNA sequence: TGTGCCAGCAGTCGTGGACAGGCCACAGATACGCAGTATTTT.

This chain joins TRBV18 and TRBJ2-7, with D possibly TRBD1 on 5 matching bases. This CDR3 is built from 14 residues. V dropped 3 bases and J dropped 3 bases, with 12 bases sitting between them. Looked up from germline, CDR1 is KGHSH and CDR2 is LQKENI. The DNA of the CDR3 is TGTGCCAGCTCACCGTCCAGGGTAGGCTACGAGCAGTACTTC. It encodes CASSPSRVGYEQYF.

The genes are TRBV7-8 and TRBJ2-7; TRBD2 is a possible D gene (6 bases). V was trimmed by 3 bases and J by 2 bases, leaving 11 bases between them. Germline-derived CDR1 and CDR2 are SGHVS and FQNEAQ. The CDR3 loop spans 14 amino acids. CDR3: CASSFDSGTYEQYF. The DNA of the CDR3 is TGTGCCAGCAGCTTCGATAGCGGCACCTACGAGCAGTACTTC.

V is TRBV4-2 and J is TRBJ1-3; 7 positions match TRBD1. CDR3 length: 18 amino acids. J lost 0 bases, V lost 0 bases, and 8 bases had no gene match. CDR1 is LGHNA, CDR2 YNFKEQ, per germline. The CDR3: CASSQDLDRVGSGNTIYF. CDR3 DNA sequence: TGTGCCAGCAGCCAAGATCTTGACAGGGTCGGCTCTGGAAACACCATATATTTT.

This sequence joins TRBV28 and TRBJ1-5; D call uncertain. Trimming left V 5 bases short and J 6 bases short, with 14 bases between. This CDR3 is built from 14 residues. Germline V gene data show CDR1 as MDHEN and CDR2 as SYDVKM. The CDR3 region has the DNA TGTGCCAGCAGTCAATTCACCTCAGGTCAGCCCCAGCATTTT. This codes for CASSQFTSGQPQHF. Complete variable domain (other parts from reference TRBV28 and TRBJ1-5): DVKVTQSSRYLVKRTGEKVFLECVQDMDHENMFWYRQDPGLGLRLIYFSYDVKMKEKGDIPEGYSVSREKKERFSLILESASTNQTSMYLCASSQFTSGQPQHFGDGTRLSIL.